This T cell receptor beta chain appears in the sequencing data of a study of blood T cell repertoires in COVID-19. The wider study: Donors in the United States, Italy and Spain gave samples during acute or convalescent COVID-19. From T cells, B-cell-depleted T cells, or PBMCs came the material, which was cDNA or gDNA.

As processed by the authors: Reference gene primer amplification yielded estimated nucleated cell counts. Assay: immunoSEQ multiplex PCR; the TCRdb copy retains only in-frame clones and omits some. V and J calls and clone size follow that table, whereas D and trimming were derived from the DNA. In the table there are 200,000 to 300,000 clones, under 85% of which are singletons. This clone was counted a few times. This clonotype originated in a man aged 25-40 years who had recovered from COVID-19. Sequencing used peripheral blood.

CDR3 protein: CASSLRGGLQETQYF. DNA for the CDR3: TGTGCCAGCAGCTTACGCGGGGGACTGCAAGAGACCCAGTACTTC. The rearrangement uses TRBV7-9 and TRBJ2-5, with 7 bases aligning to TRBD2. Germline V gene lookup returns CDR1 SEHNR and CDR2 FQNEAQ (reference sequence). The V gene end was trimmed by 2 bases and the J gene end by 2 bases; junction bases not matched to a gene: 5. The CDR3 covers 15 residues.